This passage covers 15 T cell receptor beta chains from one sample sequenced in a study of identical twins. TCRdb itself ran the 5' RACE reads through MiXCR, one entry per CDR3 protein. The repertoire consists of some 760,000 distinct CDR3 sequences, with over 15% occurring once and the leading ten covering roughly 13%. The data were also submitted as part of a second study, on T cells expressing NK-cell markers.

The sequenced sample consisted of PBMCs. The source is a young woman in good health.

In this sample, this clonotype turned up a few times. The chain links TRBV7-8 to TRBJ1-1; D is uncertain. Germline V gives CDR1 SGHVS, CDR2 FQNEAQ. V lost 5 bases, J lost 8 bases, and 12 bases lay in between. CDR3 size: 12 residues. The CDR3: CASSPNAQEAFF. CDR3 sequence (DNA): TGTGCCAGCAGCCCTAATGCCCAGGAAGCTTTCTTT.

The rearrangement links TRBV6-5 to TRBJ2-1; D is possibly TRBD2 (5 bases). This CDR3 region has 14 residues. Between the trimmed V and J ends, which lost 4 bases and 8 bases, there was a span of 15 bases. The germline gives CDR1 MNHEY, CDR2 SVGAGI. The DNA for the CDR3 is TGTGCCAGCAGTTCTTTCGGGGTAGTTGATGAGCAGTTCTTC. Protein: CASSSFGVVDEQFF.

This chain joins TRBV20-1 and TRBJ1-5, with a weak D call TRBD1 (5 bases). There are 14 residues in the CDR3. The germline gives CDR1 DFQATT, CDR2 SNEGSKA (reference sequence). V lost 4 bases to trimming and J lost 6 bases, with 16 bases between them. CDR3: CSANAGTISQPQHF. The CDR3 coding sequence is TGCAGTGCTAATGCAGGGACTATTAGTCAGCCCCAGCATTTT.

This clonotype was counted between two and nine times. The CDR3 sequence is CASTSGTANEKLFF. The CDR3 bases are TGTGCCAGCACCTCGGGTACAGCTAATGAAAAACTGTTTTTT. J is TRBJ1-4 and V is TRBV6-1; D unresolved. The V end was cut by 7 bases, the J end by 3 bases, with 12 bases between. This CDR3 region has 14 residues. The germline gives CDR1 MNHNS, CDR2 SASEGT.

Only a few counts were recorded for this clonotype. The J gene is TRBJ2-5, the V gene TRBV6-5; D remains ambiguous. Trimming took 4 bases from V and 5 from J, leaving 14 bases between them. CDR3 length: 14 residues. Per germline, CDR1 MNHEY and CDR2 SVGAGI. CDR3 bases: TGTGCCAGCAGTTCCGGGCTCCTCCGGGAGACCCAGTACTTC. Protein: CASSSGLLRETQYF.

J is TRBJ1-4 and V is TRBV3-1; D ambiguous. CDR3 length equals 15 residues. The germline gives CDR1 LGHDT, CDR2 YNNKEL (reference sequence). V lost 2 bases, J lost 8 bases, and 15 bases lay in between. The CDR3 sequence: CASSQRMWQNEKLFF. The CDR3 DNA is TGTGCCAGCAGCCAACGGATGTGGCAGAACGAAAAACTGTTTTTT.

This chain uses TRBV29-1 with TRBJ2-5; 10 nucleotides match TRBD1. Losses at the gene ends were 0 bases for V and 4 bases for J; bases not matched to a gene: 8. The CDR3 is 16 amino acids. Germline CDR1 reads SQVTM; CDR2 reads ANQGSEA. The CDR3, as DNA: TGCAGCGTTGAAGATGATAGGGACAGGGGCTTAGAGACCCAGTACTTC. It translates to CSVEDDRDRGLETQYF.

The chain employs TRBV2 and TRBJ2-7; 7 bases are a match to TRBD1. J was trimmed by 2 bases and V by 3 bases; bases with no gene match: 4. The CDR3 contains 14 residues. CDR1 and CDR2 (germline): SNHLY, FYNNEI. CDR3 sequence reads: CASSDEDRTYEQYF. In DNA, the CDR3 is TGTGCCAGCAGTGATGAGGACAGGACCTACGAGCAGTACTTC.

The chain links TRBV5-1 to TRBJ2-3; 8 bases align to TRBD2. Losses at the gene ends were 7 bases for V and 4 bases for J; bases not matched to a gene: 14. Per germline, CDR1 SGHRS and CDR2 YFSETQ. This CDR3 region has 16 residues. CDR3 sequence: CASELRPGGDADTQYF. CDR3 bases: TGCGCCAGCGAACTTCGACCGGGGGGGGATGCAGATACGCAGTATTTT.

In this sample, this clonotype turned up many times. The chain employs TRBV20-1 and TRBJ2-3; D gene uncertain. Germline CDR1 reads DFQATT; CDR2 reads SNEGSKA (reference sequence). V lost 0 bases and J lost 6, with 10 bases in between. CDR3 length: 13 amino acids. This CDR3 is CSARDPGPDTQYF. CDR3 bases: TGCAGTGCTAGAGATCCAGGCCCGGATACGCAGTATTTT.

This clonotype turned up a few times. V is TRBV20-1 and J is TRBJ2-7; 8 bases are shared with TRBD1. The CDR3 sequence is 12 residues long. CDR1 and CDR2 from the germline V gene are DFQATT and SNEGSKA (reference sequence). With 6 bases clipped from V and 6 bases from J, the junction kept 7 bases outside the gene matches. The CDR3 nucleotides read TGCAGTGCAAAGCCAGGGGGCAGCGAGCAGTACTTC. Its protein is CSAKPGGSEQYF.

This clonotype was observed a handful of times. This chain uses TRBV6-5 with TRBJ2-2; D is uncertain. Germline CDR1 reads MNHEY; CDR2 reads SVGAGI. The CDR3 spans 15 residues. Trimming took 2 bases from V and 8 from J, leaving 15 bases between them. CDR3 DNA sequence: TGTGCCAGCAGTTACGGGATGAAAGGTCCGGGGGAGCTGTTTTTT. Its protein is CASSYGMKGPGELFF.

This clonotype has a handful of counts. The chain links TRBV27 to TRBJ1-1; D call uncertain. Trimming took 5 bases from V and 0 from J, leaving 7 bases between them. Germline values: CDR1 MNHEY, CDR2 SMNVEV (reference sequence). This CDR3 is built from 13 residues. CDR3 in amino acids: CASSAAVNTEAFF. CDR3 DNA: TGTGCCAGCAGTGCCGCAGTGAACACTGAAGCTTTCTTT.

This clonotype was seen only a few times. This chain joins TRBV12-3 or TRBV12-4 and TRBJ2-5, with D maybe TRBD2 (5 bases). This CDR3 region has 14 residues. The germline V and J ends were trimmed by 3 bases and 2 bases, with 10 bases remaining between them. The CDR3 loop is CASSFVQRQETQYF. The CDR3 coding sequence is TGTGCCAGCAGTTTTGTGCAGCGGCAAGAGACCCAGTACTTC.

A few counts support this clonotype. The genes are TRBV5-1 and TRBJ2-5; TRBD2 matches at 9 bases. Germline V gives CDR1 SGHRS, CDR2 YFSETQ. The ends lost 3 bases at V and 4 bases at J; junction bases unmatched: 4. The CDR3 extends over 14 amino acids. CDR3 sequence: CASSSAGGLETQYF. In DNA, the CDR3 is TGCGCCAGCAGCTCCGCGGGGGGGCTAGAGACCCAGTACTTC.